The rows below give T cell receptor beta chains drawn from one sample of a study of T-cell reconstitution after alpha-beta-depleted transplantation in children. TCRdb re-called the PCR reads with MiXCR, one entry per CDR3 protein. The sample consists of approximately 1,000,000 distinct CDR3 sequences, 25% to 30% of them appearing once. Sample: PBMCs, mostly from graft donor cells, taken 360 days after TCRalphabeta/CD19-depleted stem cell transplant. These receptors originate from a boy under three years old who had a stem cell transplant for SCID, so the T cells may come from the graft donor. The CDR3 runs from the conserved cysteine through the conserved F or W. A D gene is named only where the DNA matches it firmly. Size is omitted from some rows. Given values are once, few, many or a class for expanded clones.

>.|.|TRBV27|TRBJ2-3
CASSYLGNTQYF
TGTGCCAGCAGTTACCTGGGGAATACGCAGTATTTT
>.|TRBD2|TRBV12-3/TRBV12-4|TRBJ2-5
CASSFRGGAGGTQYF
TGTGCCAGCAGTTTCCGCGGGGGGGCCGGAGGGACCCAGTACTTC
>.|.|TRBV20-1|TRBJ2-3
CSARPSSEPTDTQYF
TGCAGTGCTAGACCCTCTAGCGAACCCACAGATACGCAGTATTTT
>.|.|TRBV20-1|TRBJ1-2
CSARGHPVRGIHGYTF
TGCAGTGCTAGAGGACACCCCGTAAGGGGGATACATGGCTACACCTTC
>.|TRBD1|TRBV29-1|TRBJ2-1
CSVAETGHYNEQFF
TGCAGCGTTGCAGAGACAGGGCACTACAATGAGCAGTTCTTC
>.|.|TRBV6-1|TRBJ2-1
CASSEALPGAEQFF
TGTGCCAGCAGTGAAGCGCTGCCGGGAGCGGAGCAGTTCTTC
>.|TRBD1|TRBV7-6|TRBJ1-1
CASSLGPRQGSTEAFF
TGTGCCAGCAGCTTAGGGCCCCGACAGGGCAGCACTGAAGCTTTCTTT
>few|.|TRBV4-3|TRBJ2-3
CASSPDYLSTDTQYF
TGCGCCAGCAGCCCCGACTACCTTAGCACAGATACGCAGTATTTT
>.|.|TRBV20-1|TRBJ2-3
CSARDPQDRTDTQYF
TGCAGTGCTAGAGATCCCCAGGACCGCACAGATACGCAGTATTTT
>few|.|TRBV5-1|TRBJ1-2
CASSLGDTSNGYTF
TGCGCCAGCAGCTTGGGGGACACTAGCAATGGCTACACCTTC
>.|.|TRBV4-1|TRBJ2-3
CASSLPGRGHVDTQYF
TGCGCCAGCAGCCTCCCGGGGAGGGGGCATGTAGATACGCAGTATTTT
>.|.|TRBV6-5|TRBJ2-1
CASSYTLLAPYNEQFF
TGTGCCAGCAGTTATACCCTCCTAGCCCCCTACAATGAGCAGTTCTTC
>.|TRBD1|TRBV20-1|TRBJ1-6
CSAGDRGYNSPLHF
TGCAGTGCCGGGGACAGGGGGTATAATTCACCCCTCCACTTT
>.|TRBD2|TRBV9|TRBJ2-1
CASSVLSGGAYNEQFF
TGTGCCAGCAGCGTACTAAGCGGGGGGGCCTACAATGAGCAGTTCTTC
>.|TRBD1|TRBV12-3/TRBV12-4|TRBJ2-3
CASRTQGKDTQYF
TGTGCCAGCAGGACACAGGGGAAAGATACGCAGTATTTT
>.|TRBD2|TRBV12-3/TRBV12-4|TRBJ2-1
CASSLDSGGFLF
TGTGCCAGCAGTTTAGATAGCGGGGGGTTCCTCTTC
>many|.|TRBV9|TRBJ2-7
CASSPYSEIYEQYF
TGTGCCAGCAGCCCATACAGTGAAATCTACGAGCAGTACTTC
>.|TRBD2|TRBV5-5|TRBJ2-1
CASSRGGTTFYNEQFF
TGTGCCAGCTCCCGGGGTGGGACTACTTTTTACAATGAGCAGTTCTTC
>.|.|TRBV24-1|TRBJ2-2
CATSSRPGNTGELFF
TGTGCCACCAGTAGCCGCCCGGGGAACACCGGGGAGCTGTTTTTT
>.|TRBD2|TRBV5-6|TRBJ2-1
CASSRYVGTSGGPYNEQFF
TGTGCCAGCAGCCGGTACGTCGGGACTAGCGGGGGGCCCTACAATGAGCAGTTCTTC
>few|.|TRBV5-1|TRBJ2-1
CASSSPQWVSSYNEQFF
TGCGCCAGCAGCTCTCCACAGTGGGTGAGCTCCTACAATGAGCAGTTCTTC
>few|TRBD1|TRBV24-1|TRBJ2-1
CATSGPDRTVYNEQFF
TGTGCCACCAGTGGCCCGGACAGGACAGTATACAATGAGCAGTTCTTC
>.|.|TRBV20-1|TRBJ1-2
CSARDQAEANYGYTF
TGCAGTGCTAGAGATCAGGCGGAAGCTAACTATGGCTACACCTTC
>.|TRBD2|TRBV7-8|TRBJ2-2
CASSLRGITGELFF
TGTGCCAGCAGCTTGCGGGGGATCACCGGGGAGCTGTTTTTT
>few|TRBD1|TRBV12-3/TRBV12-4|TRBJ2-3
CASSPMTGGAADTQYF
TGTGCCAGCAGTCCCATGACAGGGGGCGCCGCAGATACGCAGTATTTT
>many|.|TRBV18|TRBJ2-3
CASSPGSDTQYF
TGTGCCAGCTCACCAGGGTCGGATACGCAGTATTTT
>.|.|TRBV29-1|TRBJ2-7
CSVEVGTLSYEQYF
TGCAGCGTTGAAGTCGGGACATTGTCCTACGAGCAGTACTTC
>.|.|TRBV4-1|TRBJ2-1
CASSRRQGGDNEQFF
TGCGCCAGCAGCCGCCGACAGGGAGGGGATAATGAGCAGTTCTTC
>.|.|TRBV5-4|TRBJ2-3
CASSLVAEDTQYF
TGTGCCAGCAGCTTGGTTGCGGAAGATACGCAGTATTTT
>.|.|TRBV7-9|TRBJ2-6
CASSLIYGNSGANVLTF
TGTGCCAGCAGCTTAATTTACGGGAACTCTGGGGCCAACGTCCTGACTTTC
>.|.|TRBV7-2|TRBJ2-2
CASSFPRGAGELFF
TGTGCCAGCAGCTTCCCGAGGGGGGCCGGGGAGCTGTTTTTT
>few|.|TRBV10-3|TRBJ2-3
CAISESGTVTDTQYF
TGTGCCATCAGTGAGTCGGGGACTGTCACAGATACGCAGTATTTT
>.|.|TRBV12-3/TRBV12-4|TRBJ2-5
CASSLKTYQETQYF
TGTGCCAGCAGTTTGAAGACGTACCAAGAGACCCAGTACTTC
>.|.|TRBV14|TRBJ2-2
CASSASANTGELFF
TGTGCCAGCAGTGCTAGCGCGAACACCGGGGAGCTGTTTTTT
>.|.|TRBV20-1|TRBJ1-2
CSAVVWVLGGYTF
TGCAGTGCGGTGGTGTGGGTTTTGGGTGGCTACACCTTC